This T cell receptor (beta chain) was sequenced during a study of T cell responses to AZD1222 COVID-19 vaccine. The assay was immunoSEQ multiplex PCR, and TCRdb's table has in-frame clones only and misses some. This repertoire shows 150,000 to 200,000 clones, 85% to 90% found once; its top ten account for around 5.9%. This clone has just a few counts. The CDR3 covers 14 residues. V lost 1 base, J lost 6 bases, and 10 bases lay in between. Germline V gene sequence: CDR1 SGHTA, CDR2 FQGNSA. This receptor was taken from an adult in good health. The input for sequencing was peripheral blood, taken on day 0 of AZD1222 vaccination. The genes are TRBV7-2 and TRBJ1-5; tentative D call: TRBD1 (6 bases). The CDR3 spells CASSLDAGVQPQHF. Here the CDR3 DNA reads TGTGCCAGCAGCTTAGATGCAGGGGTTCAGCCCCAGCATTTT.